This T cell receptor beta chain was recorded in a study of OX40 agonist ivuxolimab in advanced cancers. Overall study context: With ivuxolimab, an agonistic anti-OX40 (CD134) antibody, patients were treated. The group had a mean age of around 60 years, ranged from roughly 20 to 79, and was 80% to 90% male.

Of note for this clone: What it binds is unknown.

Profiling relied on immunoSEQ multiplex PCR, and the TCRdb table lists in-frame clones only, not all of them. The sample records approximately 74,000 clones, 90% to 95% being singletons. General study results and limits: Among some nonresponders, normalized T-cell clonal expansion was also low. Partial responders treated at 0.1-3.0 mg/kg exhibited clonal expansion among the lowest measured.

Germline V CDR1 and CDR2: LNHDA, SQIVND (reference sequence). CDR3 length equals 12 residues. The ends were cut back, 1 base at V and 5 bases at J, with 5 bases in the middle. Material: CD4+ or CD8+ T cells sorted from blood, obtained in a trial of the OX40 agonist ivuxolimab. The chain recombines TRBV19 with TRBJ1-1; D call uncertain. This sequence originates from an adult with an advanced solid tumor such as melanoma, head and neck, liver or kidney cancer. The CDR3 protein is CASSIGPTEAFF. CDR3 DNA: TGTGCCAGTAGTATAGGTCCAACTGAAGCTTTCTTT.